These 6 T cell receptor beta chains originate from one sample sequenced in a study of early T cells in non-severe SARS-CoV-2 infection. TCRdb used MiXCR to reprocess the 5' RACE reads, holding one entry per CDR3 protein. The sample yields approximately 69,000 distinct CDR3 sequences, more than 9.5% seen once. The material was whole blood, obtained at baseline. These receptors all come from an adult who was a healthcare worker with PCR-confirmed SARS-CoV-2 infection or an uninfected control (not recorded which).

This clonotype was observed a few times. V usage is TRBV19 and J usage is TRBJ2-1; 7 nucleotides align to TRBD1. Germline V gene sequence: CDR1 LNHDA, CDR2 SQIVND (reference sequence). This CDR3 has 14 residues. V shed 10 bases, J shed 4 bases, and the junction held 10 bases outside the gene matches. In nucleotides, the CDR3 is TGTGCCATCGTCAGGGGGAACCGTTACAATGAGCAGTTCTTC. Residues: CAIVRGNRYNEQFF.

In its sample, this clonotype was seen once. The chain recombines TRBV10-3 with TRBJ2-4; 9 bases are a match to TRBD1. J was trimmed by 8 bases and V by 3 bases; bases with no gene match: 5. CDR1 is ENHRY, CDR2 SYGVKD, per germline. The CDR3 has 14 amino acids. The CDR3 nucleotides are TGTGCCATCAGTGACGGACAGGGGATTGACATTCAGTACTTC. Protein product: CAISDGQGIDIQYF.

This clonotype has a count of ten or more. The chain employs TRBV9 and TRBJ2-5; D is ambiguous. CDR3 length: 14 residues. V lost 3 bases and J lost 5, with 14 bases in between. Germline V gene lookup returns CDR1 SGDLS and CDR2 YYNGEE. This CDR3 reads CASSALNEEETQYF. The CDR3 DNA sequence: TGTGCCAGCAGCGCTCTCAATGAGGAGGAGACCCAGTACTTC.

The sample holds a few counts of this clonotype. The J gene is TRBJ2-2, the V gene TRBV14; D remains ambiguous. Germline V gene lookup returns CDR1 SGHDN and CDR2 FVKESK. Trimming took off 0 bases at V and 8 bases at J, with 4 bases between the two ends. This CDR3 is built from 12 residues. The CDR3 DNA is TGTGCCAGCAGCCAAGATTGGGGGGAGCTGTTTTTT. Amino acid sequence: CASSQDWGELFF.

The table lists this clonotype with a few counts. The gene calls are TRBV5-1 and TRBJ2-5, with D possibly being TRBD2 (5 bases). With 4 bases removed from V and 2 bases from J, the gap between germline ends came to 12 bases. Germline values: CDR1 SGHRS, CDR2 YFSETQ. This CDR3 region has 14 residues. CDR3 nucleotide sequence: TGCGCCAGCAGCAGGGAGCGGCCACAAGAGACCCAGTACTTC. As protein: CASSRERPQETQYF.

This clonotype has only a few counts. Germline is not matched at one junction end, which may reflect a read error. The chain combines TRBV20-1 with TRBJ2-7, with TRBD2 as a possible D gene (6 bases). From germline, CDR1 is DFQATT and CDR2 SNEGSKA (reference sequence). This CDR3 comprises 12 residues. The CDR3 bases are TGCAGTGCGGAGTCTAATACCCGGGAGCAGTATTTC. Amino acids: CSAESNTREQYF.